This T cell receptor (beta chain) was recovered during a study of response to subunit inactivated influenza vaccine. Findings of the study overall: Few additional T cells are recruited per seasonal influenza vaccination, authors suggested.

This clonotype was observed at least ten times. The antigen remains unidentified. The junction had 3 bases not matched to a gene; V was cut back by 3 bases and J by 3 bases. The CDR3 consists of 15 residues. The germline V gene has CDR1 KGHDR and CDR2 SFDVKD. In TCRdb, the RT-PCR reads were re-called with MiXCR into one record per CDR3 protein. The sample contains some 160,000 distinct CDR3 sequences, roughly 10% of which appear only once. V gene TRBV24-1 combines with J gene TRBJ2-3; 9 positions match TRBD2. The source of this sequence is a man aged 50 to 60 who received an inactivated influenza vaccine. Sequences were derived from non-naive T cells sorted from PBMCs, sampled roughly 46 days after vaccination. The CDR3 here is CATSDRGLATDTQYF. The CDR3 DNA sequence: TGTGCCACCAGTGATAGAGGACTAGCGACAGATACGCAGTATTTT.